These 11 T cell receptor beta chains were sequenced from one sample in a study of T cell repertoires in cytomegalovirus infection. A single record per CDR3 protein comes from TCRdb applying MiXCR to the reads. The repertoire holds some 440,000 distinct CDR3 sequences, 30% to 40% seen once, with roughly an eighth in the top ten. The sequenced sample consisted of PBMCs. The receptors shown here come from a human donor in good health (CMV status not recorded). Some clones in this sample may be carry-over from other donors' samples.

Turning to this clonotype: Just one base apart from a much larger clone, this may be a read error. The rearrangement joins TRBV7-6 to TRBJ1-5; no clear D. The CDR3 totals 13 residues. CDR1 and CDR2 from the germline V gene are SGHVS and FNYEAQ. In DNA, the CDR3 is TGTGTCAGCAGCTTAGATTGGGAACAGCCCCAGCATTTT. The encoded protein is CVSSLDWEQPQHF.

This clonotype came up many times. This chain connects TRBV19 to TRBJ1-3; 7 bases map to TRBD1. V was pared by 7 bases and J by 0 bases, with 6 bases of the junction left unmatched. Germline V gene lookup returns CDR1 LNHDA and CDR2 SQIVND (reference sequence). This CDR3 spans 15 amino acids. CDR3 in amino acids: CASTLDRSSGNTIYF. DNA of the CDR3: TGTGCCAGTACCCTGGACAGGTCCTCTGGAAACACCATATATTTT. Variable domain in full (rest from reference TRBV19 and TRBJ1-3): DGGITQSPKYLFRKEGQNVTLSCEQNLNHDAMYWYRQDPGQGLRLIYYSQIVNDFQKGDIAEGYSVSREKKESFPLTVTSAQKNPTAFYLCASTLDRSSGNTIYFGEGSWLTVV.

This clonotype showed up just a few times. V and J are TRBV12-5 and TRBJ1-5; D gene ambiguous. Germline lookup yields CDR1 LGHNT and CDR2 FRNRAP. CDR3 length: 13 residues. The V end lost 2 bases, the J end lost 7 bases, and 9 bases lay between the germline ends. The CDR3 DNA follows: TGTGCTAGTGGTTTGTCTACGGGGCAGCCCCAGCATTTT. This translates into CASGLSTGQPQHF.

The chain employs TRBV20-1 and TRBJ1-5; the D gene is possibly TRBD1 (6 bases). The V end lost 6 bases, the J end lost 4 bases, and 28 bases lay between the germline ends. CDR3 length: 18 amino acids. In germline, CDR1 is DFQATT, CDR2 SNEGSKA (reference sequence). The CDR3 loop reads CSADPRTSGTPTNQPQHF. For the CDR3, the DNA is TGCAGTGCGGACCCCAGGACCTCCGGGACACCTACAAATCAGCCCCAGCATTTT.

The rearrangement uses TRBV18 and TRBJ1-3; D ambiguous. Germline assignment: CDR1 KGHSH and CDR2 LQKENI. V gave up 5 bases and J gave up 1 base, with 12 bases separating them. The length of the CDR3 is 15 residues. CDR3: CASSNGKDSGNTIYF. The DNA for the CDR3 is TGTGCCAGCTCAAACGGAAAAGATTCTGGAAACACCATATATTTT.

The chain combines TRBV6-6 with TRBJ1-5; 10 nucleotides match TRBD1. The CDR3 is made up of 14 amino acids. Trimming removed 2 bases from V and 7 bases from J; junction bases left unmatched: 2. Germline V gene data show CDR1 as MNHNY and CDR2 as SVGAGI (reference sequence). CDR3 loop: CASSYGTGEQPQHF. CDR3 sequence (DNA): TGTGCCAGCAGTTACGGGACAGGGGAGCAGCCCCAGCATTTT.

This clonotype was counted ten times or more. V usage is TRBV7-2 and J usage is TRBJ1-2; TRBD1 agrees at 8 bases. J was trimmed by 8 bases and V by 4 bases; bases with no gene match: 6. The CDR3 is 13 amino acids. The germline CDR1 and CDR2 sequences are SGHTA and FQGNSA. This chain's CDR3 is CASSSQGARGYTF. The CDR3 region has the DNA TGTGCCAGCAGCTCCCAGGGGGCGCGGGGCTACACCTTC.

This clonotype was detected only a few times. The V and J genes are TRBV6-6 and TRBJ1-1; the D is unclear. The CDR3 runs 12 residues. Germline V lookup: CDR1 MNHNY, CDR2 SVGAGI (reference sequence). Between the trimmed V and J ends, which lost 6 bases and 1 base, there was a span of 6 bases. The CDR3 sequence: CASRIRNTEAFF. CDR3 nucleotide sequence: TGTGCCAGCAGGATCAGGAACACTGAAGCTTTCTTT.

As concerns this clonotype: Possible read error: a much larger clone is one base away. The gene calls are TRBV2 and TRBJ2-1; 8 bases fit TRBD2. The CDR3 length is 13 residues. The germline CDR1 and CDR2 sequences are SNHLY and FYNNEI. The CDR3 DNA sequence: TGTGCCAGCTTAGCGGGGACCGGTACTGAGCAGTGCTTC. Protein sequence: CASLAGTGTEQCF.

This rearrangement joins TRBV12-3 or TRBV12-4 to TRBJ2-3; maybe TRBD2 (6 bases). The CDR3 spans 14 residues. Trimming took off 5 bases at V and 4 bases at J, with 13 bases between the two ends. CDR3 residues: CASSPGTDADTQYF. The CDR3 nucleotides read TGTGCCAGCAGTCCCGGGACTGACGCAGATACGCAGTATTTT.

The chain is built from TRBV5-1 and TRBJ1-3; D remains ambiguous. V was shortened by 1 base and J by 2 bases, with 10 bases between the two germline ends. Germline CDR1 SGHRS, CDR2 YFSETQ. The CDR3 runs to 15 residues. CDR3 residues: CASSLLSDTGNTIYF. The CDR3 region has the DNA TGCGCCAGCAGCTTGCTATCCGATACTGGAAACACCATATATTTT.